The 12 T cell receptor beta chains given below trace back to one sample, sequenced in a study of cytomegalovirus exposure and HLA in healthy donors. The PCR employed 60 Vbeta primers together with 13 Jbeta primers. The protocol was immunoSEQ multiplex PCR, while the TCRdb copy is restricted to in-frame clones and leaves out a portion. The sample contains roughly 180,000 clones, approximately 78% of which appear only once. The sample comprised PBMCs. All receptors derive from a woman in her 50s in good health and CMV-seropositive.

Comments on this clone: One junction end disagrees with the germline gene, perhaps due to a read error. The chain joins TRBV25-1 to TRBJ2-5, with D perhaps TRBD1 (6 bases). There are 12 residues in the CDR3. Germline CDR1 is MGHDK and CDR2 is SYGVNS. The CDR3 reads CASSAADSSTDF. The CDR3 region has the DNA TGTGCCAGCAGTGCCGCGGACAGTTCAACTGACTTC.

This chain connects TRBV6-1 to TRBJ1-1; possibly TRBD1 for D (5 bases). Trimming pared 1 base from V and 2 bases from J, leaving 14 bases between. The CDR3 sequence is 16 residues long. CDR1 is MNHNS and CDR2 is SASEGT in the germline V gene. Here the CDR3 DNA reads TGTGCCAGCAGTGAAGGGCCCGGAGGGGCCAACACTGAAGCTTTCTTT. Protein product: CASSEGPGGANTEAFF.

The chain recombines TRBV29-1 with TRBJ1-1; D ambiguous. Germline CDR1 reads SQVTM; CDR2 reads ANQGSEA. This CDR3 contains 13 residues. The V gene lost 4 bases and the J gene lost 5 bases, with 14 bases spanning the gap. The CDR3 loop is CSVGPGLRTEAFF. The CDR3 DNA is TGCAGCGTTGGTCCAGGCCTAAGGACTGAAGCTTTCTTT.

The gene calls are TRBV5-1 and TRBJ2-1; 7 positions agree with TRBD2. Germline V gives CDR1 SGHRS, CDR2 YFSETQ. CDR3 length equals 17 residues. J lost 4 bases, V lost 0 bases, and 10 bases had no gene match. CDR3 bases: TGCGCCAGCAGCTTGGTCGCTGCTAGCGGCCTTTACAATGAGCAGTTCTTC. Its protein product is CASSLVAASGLYNEQFF. The whole variable domain, remainder taken from reference TRBV5-1 and TRBJ2-1, is KAGVTQTPRYLIKTRGQQVTLSCSPISGHRSVSWYQQTPGQGLQFLFEYFSETQRNKGNFPGRFSGRQFSNSRSEMNVSTLELGDSALYLCASSLVAASGLYNEQFFGPGTRLTVL.

The gene calls are TRBV2 and TRBJ1-1; 8 nucleotides line up with TRBD1. This CDR3 is 15 amino acids long. From germline, CDR1 is SNHLY and CDR2 FYNNEI. V dropped 3 bases and J dropped 6; count of bases not matched to a gene: 9. The DNA for the CDR3 is TGTGCCAGCAGTGATCCGGGACAGGTAGTCGCTGAAGCTTTCTTT. Amino acid sequence: CASSDPGQVVAEAFF.

This clone was detected once. V is TRBV7-9 and J is TRBJ2-7, with TRBD1 identical over 9 bases. This CDR3 spans 13 amino acids. From germline, CDR1 is SEHNR and CDR2 FQNEAQ (reference sequence). The V and J ends lost 5 bases and 5 bases, in that order; junction bases with no gene match: 4. The CDR3 reads CASSAGQGHEQYF. The CDR3 bases are TGTGCCAGCAGCGCTGGACAGGGGCACGAGCAGTACTTC.

This chain connects TRBV30 to TRBJ1-2; 7 nucleotides agree with TRBD1. Trimming at V came to 1 base and at J to 8 bases, leaving 7 bases not matched to a gene. This CDR3 contains 13 residues. Germline CDR1 reads GTSNPN; CDR2 reads SVGIG (reference sequence). As DNA, the CDR3 is TGTGCCTGGAGTGCAAGACAGGGAGCGGGCTACACCTTC. It codes for CAWSARQGAGYTF. The full variable domain, its missing parts supplied by reference TRBV30 and TRBJ1-2, is SQTIHQWPATLVQPVGSPLSLECTVEGTSNPNLYWYRQAAGRGLQLLFYSVGIGQISSEVPQNLSASRPQDRQFILSSKKLLLSDSGFYLCAWSARQGAGYTFGSGTRLTVV.

The chain combines TRBV6-1 with TRBJ1-2, with 8 positions matching TRBD1. V was clipped by 8 bases and J by 7 bases; unmatched bases: 9. The CDR3 runs 13 residues. The germline CDR1 and CDR2 sequences are MNHNS and SASEGT. In nucleotides, the CDR3 is TGTGCCAGCGACAGGGGCCCGGGCGGTGGCTACACCTTC. This translates into CASDRGPGGGYTF.

The V call is TRBV5-1, the J call TRBJ2-7; 7 positions match TRBD1. This CDR3 contains 14 residues. Germline V gene lookup returns CDR1 SGHRS and CDR2 YFSETQ. Losses at the gene ends were 3 bases for V and 4 bases for J; bases not matched to a gene: 7. The CDR3 region is CASSSGQEIYEQYF. The CDR3 nucleotides read TGCGCCAGCAGCTCTGGACAGGAGATATACGAGCAGTACTTC.

The CDR3 protein is CASNTGGGLRTEAFF. The CDR3 nucleotides are TGTGCCAGCAACACCGGTGGGGGGTTGCGCACTGAAGCTTTCTTT. This chain connects TRBV6-5 to TRBJ1-1; possible D gene TRBD1, 5 bases. Germline loops: CDR1 MNHEY, CDR2 SVGAGI. The V end lost 7 bases, the J end lost 4 bases, and 19 bases lay between the germline ends. The CDR3 has 15 residues.

The rearrangement links TRBV18 to TRBJ2-7, with a tentative D call TRBD2 (8 bases). Germline loops: CDR1 KGHSH, CDR2 LQKENI. Trimming left V 0 bases short and J 7 bases short, with 19 bases between. The CDR3 extends over 16 amino acids. The CDR3 region is CASSPPGLAGRGEQYF. The CDR3 bases are TGTGCCAGCTCACCACCCGGGCTAGCGGGCAGGGGGGAGCAGTACTTC.

Concerning this clone itself: The germline gene is not matched at one end of the junction; a read error may be the cause. This chain uses TRBV7-9 with TRBJ2-3, with 7 bases lining up with TRBD1. The CDR3 sequence is 14 residues long. CDR1 is SEHNR and CDR2 is FQNEAQ in the germline V gene (reference sequence). The CDR3 DNA follows: TGTTCCAGCAGCCGAGACAGGGAGACAGATACGCAGTATTTT. Its protein is CSSSRDRETDTQYF.